This T cell receptor beta chain is from a study of cytomegalovirus exposure and HLA in healthy donors. The V gene's germline CDR1 is SGHAT and CDR2 FQNNGV. The CDR3 is made up of 15 amino acids. Trimming pared 2 bases from V and 5 bases from J, leaving 13 bases between. With regard to this clone: Its antigen is currently unknown.

Findings of the study overall: Reportedly, a later analysis found an Asian-associated ancestry cluster had fewer N-insertions than the roughly 630-donor mean.

Both 60 Vbeta primers and 13 Jbeta primers went into the PCR. Assay used: immunoSEQ multiplex PCR; TCRdb lists only in-frame clones, some missing. Of roughly 130,000 clones detected, about 80% appear once; the ten largest clones hold 1%. This chain connects TRBV11-2 to TRBJ2-1, with D perhaps matching TRBD2 (6 bases). The sample taken for sequencing was PBMCs. This receptor was taken from a man aged 35 to 55 in good health and CMV-seronegative. In DNA, the CDR3 is TGTGCCAGCAGCTTACGGAGGGGCCCGAACAATGAGCAGTTCTTC. Translation: CASSLRRGPNNEQFF.